This is a list of T cell receptor beta chains from one sample in a study of cytomegalovirus exposure and HLA in healthy donors. Profiling relied on immunoSEQ multiplex PCR, and the TCRdb table lists in-frame clones only, not all of them. The sample shows 200,000 to 250,000 clones, over 80% of them seen only once. Specimen: PBMCs. These receptors all stem from a woman between 25 and 40 years old in good health and CMV-seropositive. CDR3s leave out the opening cysteine and the closing phenylalanine or tryptophan. Each record gives: V gene, J gene, CDR3 protein.

>TRBV2|TRBJ1-2
ASSEYQEIYGYT
>TRBV6-1|TRBJ2-5
ASSLRGLGETQY
>TRBV7-3|TRBJ2-1
ASSLAGSNYNEQF
>TRBV29-1|TRBJ2-7
SVAIEVGQY
>TRBV19|TRBJ2-3
ASSRVFTDTQY
>TRBV7-2|TRBJ2-7
ASSPEGVSYEQY
>TRBV6-5|TRBJ2-7
ASSSVYEQY
>TRBV6-5|TRBJ2-7
ASRRGILDEQY
>TRBV30|TRBJ2-2
AWSAQGWGELF
>TRBV18|TRBJ2-2
ASSPAITHGELF
>TRBV4-1|TRBJ1-1
ASSQERGATEAF
>TRBV5-1|TRBJ2-7
ASSSGQGFLEQY
>TRBV28|TRBJ1-2
ASSPVDRGNYGYT
>TRBV6-5|TRBJ2-7
ASSYLRFYEQY
>TRBV30|TRBJ2-7
AWDSGTYEQY
>TRBV28|TRBJ2-7
ASTGRNSYEQY
>TRBV4-2|TRBJ2-7
ASSQGIGDSSYEQY